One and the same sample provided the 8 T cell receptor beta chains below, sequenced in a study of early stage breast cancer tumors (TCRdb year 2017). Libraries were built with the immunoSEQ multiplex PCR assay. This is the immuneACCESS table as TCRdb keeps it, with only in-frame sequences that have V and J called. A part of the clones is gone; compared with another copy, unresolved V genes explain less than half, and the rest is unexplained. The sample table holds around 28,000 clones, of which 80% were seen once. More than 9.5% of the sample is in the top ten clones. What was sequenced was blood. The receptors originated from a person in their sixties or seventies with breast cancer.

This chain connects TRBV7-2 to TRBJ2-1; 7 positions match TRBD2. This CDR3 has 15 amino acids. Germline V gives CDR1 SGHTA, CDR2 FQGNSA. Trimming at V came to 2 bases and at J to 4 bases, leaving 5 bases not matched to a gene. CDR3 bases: TGTGCCAGCAGCTTACCGCGGGAGTGGTACAATGAGCAGTTCTTC. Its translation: CASSLPREWYNEQFF.

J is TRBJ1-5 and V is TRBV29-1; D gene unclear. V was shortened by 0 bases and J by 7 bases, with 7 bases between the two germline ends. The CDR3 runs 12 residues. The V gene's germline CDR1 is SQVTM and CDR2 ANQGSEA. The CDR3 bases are TGCAGCGTTGAAGATATTGGCCAGCCCCAGCATTTT. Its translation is CSVEDIGQPQHF.

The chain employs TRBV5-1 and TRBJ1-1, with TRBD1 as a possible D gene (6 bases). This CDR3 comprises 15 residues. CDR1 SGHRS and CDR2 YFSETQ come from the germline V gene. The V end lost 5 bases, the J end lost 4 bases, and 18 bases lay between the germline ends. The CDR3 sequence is CASSYEGGRSTEAFF. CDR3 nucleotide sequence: TGCGCCAGCAGTTACGAGGGGGGGCGAAGCACTGAAGCTTTCTTT.

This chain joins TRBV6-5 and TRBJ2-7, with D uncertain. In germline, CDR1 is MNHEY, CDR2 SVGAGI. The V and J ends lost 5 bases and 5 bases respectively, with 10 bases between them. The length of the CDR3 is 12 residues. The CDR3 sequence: CASSEFIHEQYF. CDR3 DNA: TGTGCCAGCAGTGAGTTTATCCACGAGCAGTACTTC.

The CDR3 sequence is CASSSTDPTAVSEKLFF. The DNA of the CDR3 is TGTGCCAGCAGCTCCACTGACCCGACGGCGGTTTCGGAAAAACTGTTTTTT. This chain uses TRBV5-6 with TRBJ1-4, with D uncertain. In germline, CDR1 is SGHDT, CDR2 YYEEEE. V was shortened by 3 bases and J by 8 bases, with 23 bases between the two germline ends. CDR3 length equals 17 residues.

CDR3: CASSEGQGQETQYF. The CDR3 DNA is TGTGCCAGCAGTGAAGGGCAGGGGCAAGAGACCCAGTACTTC. The V gene is TRBV6-1, the J gene TRBJ2-5; D is perhaps TRBD1 (6 bases). The CDR3 totals 14 residues. Trimming took 1 base from V and 2 from J, leaving 8 bases between them. Germline-derived CDR1 and CDR2 are MNHNS and SASEGT.

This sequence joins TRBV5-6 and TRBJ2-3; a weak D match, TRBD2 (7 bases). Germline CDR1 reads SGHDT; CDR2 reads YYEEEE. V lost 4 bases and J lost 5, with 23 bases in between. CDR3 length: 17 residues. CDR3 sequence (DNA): TGTGCCAGCAGCCCCTTAGGGGGGGGCGAGGTGATAGATACGCAGTATTTT. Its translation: CASSPLGGGEVIDTQYF.

The CDR3 sequence is CAWRGGNTEAFF. CDR3 sequence (DNA): TGTGCCTGGAGAGGGGGGAACACTGAAGCTTTCTTT. This chain links TRBV30 with TRBJ1-1, with D maybe TRBD1 (6 bases). V was pared by 3 bases and J by 1 base, with 6 bases between. The CDR3 extends over 12 amino acids. CDR1 is GTSNPN, CDR2 SVGIG, per germline (reference sequence). The variable domain in full, with the rest retrieved from reference TRBV30 and TRBJ1-1, is SQTIHQWPATLVQPVGSPLSLECTVEGTSNPNLYWYRQAAGRGLQLLFYSVGIGQISSEVPQNLSASRPQDRQFILSSKKLLLSDSGFYLCAWRGGNTEAFFGQGTRLTVV.